These 7 T cell receptor beta chains were all obtained from the same sample, sequenced in a study of CD8 T cells in ankylosing spondylitis. MiXCR, run by TCRdb on the 5' RACE reads, gives a single entry per CDR3 protein. The sample lists around 250,000 distinct CDR3 sequences; about 30% were seen once. Sample: blood, either unsorted or a sorted T cell fraction (not recorded which). Every receptor here comes from a male donor with ankylosing spondylitis or in good health (not recorded which).

This clonotype was counted only a few times. The chain has TRBV6-1 and TRBJ1-1; 10 nucleotides agree with TRBD1. This CDR3 has 15 residues. J was trimmed by 4 bases and V by 5 bases; bases with no gene match: 7. CDR1 and CDR2 (germline): MNHNS, SASEGT. CDR3 coding DNA: TGTGCCAGCAGTCTAAACGGACAGGGGGGCACTGAAGCTTTCTTT. Protein product: CASSLNGQGGTEAFF.

This clonotype showed up just a few times. The chain uses TRBV27 and TRBJ2-7; unclear D gene. The CDR3 is 13 residues long. With 8 bases removed from V and 6 bases from J, the gap between germline ends came to 17 bases. Germline V gene sequence: CDR1 MNHEY, CDR2 SMNVEV (reference sequence). CDR3 bases: TGTGCCAGCCGCACCGACCCGCTAAGCGAGCAGTACTTC. Amino acids: CASRTDPLSEQYF.

This clonotype was observed at least ten times. The genes are TRBV29-1 and TRBJ1-1; maybe TRBD1 (6 bases). This CDR3 spans 12 amino acids. Per germline, CDR1 SQVTM and CDR2 ANQGSEA. Trimming took off 3 bases at V and 5 bases at J, with 10 bases between the two ends. CDR3 sequence reads: CSVEYRATEAFF. CDR3 bases: TGCAGCGTTGAGTACAGGGCGACTGAAGCTTTCTTT.

This sequence joins TRBV4-2 and TRBJ2-2; D is unresolved. Germline V gives CDR1 LGHNA, CDR2 YNFKEQ. With 0 bases removed from V and 9 bases from J, the gap between germline ends came to 8 bases. The CDR3 length is 13 residues. The CDR3 coding sequence is TGTGCCAGCAGCCAAGATCTGGTCCGGGAGCTGTTTTTT. Protein: CASSQDLVRELFF.

The V and J genes are TRBV30 and TRBJ2-7; D may correspond to TRBD1 or TRBD2 (5 bases each). The CDR3 runs to 13 residues. The germline V gene has CDR1 GTSNPN and CDR2 SVGIG (reference sequence). V lost 2 bases and J lost 4, with 12 bases in between. CDR3 DNA: TGTGCCTGGAGTTCAGCCTGGGGGTACGAGCAGTACTTC. This codes for CAWSSAWGYEQYF. The whole variable domain, filled in from reference TRBV30 and TRBJ2-7, reads SQTIHQWPATLVQPVGSPLSLECTVEGTSNPNLYWYRQAAGRGLQLLFYSVGIGQISSEVPQNLSASRPQDRQFILSSKKLLLSDSGFYLCAWSSAWGYEQYFGPGTRLTVT.

This clonotype was seen many times. The chain couples TRBV6-1 to TRBJ2-5, with D possibly being TRBD2 (6 bases). CDR1 is MNHNS and CDR2 is SASEGT in the germline V gene. Between the trimmed V and J ends, which lost 6 bases and 7 bases, there was a span of 15 bases. This CDR3 has 13 residues. The CDR3 DNA sequence: TGTGCCAGCAGAGGCGGGGCGCGGGGGACCCAGTACTTC. It codes for CASRGGARGTQYF.

With regard to this clonotype: This may be a read error, as it is one base from a much larger clone. The chain is built from TRBV20-1 and TRBJ2-2; 9 nucleotides align to TRBD1. Germline loops: CDR1 DFQATT, CDR2 SNEGSKA (reference sequence). The V and J ends lost 6 bases and 5 bases, in that order; junction bases with no gene match: 22. The CDR3 runs to 19 residues. DNA of the CDR3: TGCAGTGCCAAAAGTCCGGGACAGGGAAAGGGCTGGAGGACCGGGGAGCTGTTTTTT. Translation gives CSAKSPGQGKGWRTGELFF.